This T cell receptor beta chain was retrieved from a study of OX40 agonist ivuxolimab in advanced cancers. Looking at the study overall: Hepatocellular carcinoma, melanoma, renal cell or head and neck cancer occurred in dose-escalation patients. Participants, 82.7% male, averaged about 56 years of age, ranging from 23 to 79.

This table comes from immunoSEQ multiplex PCR, and its TCRdb copy is limited to in-frame clones, with some not included. The repertoire holds 40,000 to 60,000 clones, approximately 86% seen once, with about 1.9% in the top ten. Cycle 7 day 1, cycle 4 day 1, and baseline were the timepoints at which blood was sampled. For this clone: What it binds is unknown.

Overall study results and limits: Average numbers of expanded clones were greater in CD8+ T cells than in CD4+.

Trimming cost V 3 bases and J 1 base, with 16 bases left between them. The CDR3 is made up of 17 amino acids. Germline V CDR1 and CDR2: SGHRS, YFSETQ. Sequencing was performed on CD4+ or CD8+ T cells sorted from blood, taken in a trial of the OX40 agonist ivuxolimab. The receptor was isolated from an adult with an advanced solid tumor such as melanoma, head and neck, liver or kidney cancer. The gene calls are TRBV5-1 and TRBJ2-2; D may be TRBD1 (5 bases). CDR3 DNA sequence: TGCGCCAGCAGCTGGGTCCAGGGATTAGGGAACACCGGGGAGCTGTTTTTT. Residues: CASSWVQGLGNTGELFF.